Sequencing of this T cell receptor (beta chain) was carried out in a study of long-term antiretroviral therapy in people with HIV. Overall study context: It was about a decade after the earliest samples that the 2015 immediate-ART recommendation appeared. General study points: Pre-ART clonal expansion yielded clones that dominated the repertoire at all time points.

The libraries were made with immunoSEQ v3.0 at survey level. 40,000-50,000 T-cell genomes per sample were the sequencing target. Profiling relied on immunoSEQ multiplex PCR, and the TCRdb table lists in-frame clones only, not all of them. The repertoire has roughly 31,000 clones, 80% to 90% of them found once; the top ten carry less than 8.5%. On this clone: Its antigen is unidentified.

This TCR was sampled from a man aged 45-65 years with HIV. Sequenced material: unsorted PBMCs, taken around 5 years before starting antiretroviral therapy.

CDR3 DNA: TGTGCCAGTAGTGGGGACAGCGGCTCCTATAATTCACCCCTCCACTTT. It codes for CASSGDSGSYNSPLHF. The chain combines TRBV19 with TRBJ1-6; 7 bases align to TRBD1. The J segment lost 0 bases and the V segment lost 5 bases, leaving 4 bases of the junction unmatched. The CDR3 consists of 16 residues. Per germline, CDR1 LNHDA and CDR2 SQIVND (reference sequence).